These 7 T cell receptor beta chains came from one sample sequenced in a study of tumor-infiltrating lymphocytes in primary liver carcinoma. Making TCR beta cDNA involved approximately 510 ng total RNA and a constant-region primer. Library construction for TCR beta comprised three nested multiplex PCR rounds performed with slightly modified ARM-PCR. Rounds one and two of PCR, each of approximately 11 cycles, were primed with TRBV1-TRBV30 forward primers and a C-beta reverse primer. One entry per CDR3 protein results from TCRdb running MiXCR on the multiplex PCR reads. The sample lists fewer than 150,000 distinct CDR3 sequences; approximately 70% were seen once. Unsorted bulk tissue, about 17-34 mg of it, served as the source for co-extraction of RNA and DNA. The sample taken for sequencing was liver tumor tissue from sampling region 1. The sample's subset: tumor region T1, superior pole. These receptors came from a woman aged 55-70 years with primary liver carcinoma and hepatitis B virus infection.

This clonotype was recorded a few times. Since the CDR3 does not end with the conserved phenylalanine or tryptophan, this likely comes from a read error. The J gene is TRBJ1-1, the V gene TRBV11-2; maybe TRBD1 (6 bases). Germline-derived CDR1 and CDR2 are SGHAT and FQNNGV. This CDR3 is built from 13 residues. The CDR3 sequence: CASSLGGLTEAFL. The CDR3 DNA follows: TGTGCCAGTAGCTTAGGGGGGCTAACTGAAGCTTTCCTT.

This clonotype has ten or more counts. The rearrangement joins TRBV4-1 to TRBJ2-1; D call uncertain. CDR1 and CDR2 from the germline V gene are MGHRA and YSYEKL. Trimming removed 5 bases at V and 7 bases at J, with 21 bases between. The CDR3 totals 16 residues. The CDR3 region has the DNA TGCGCCAGCAGCACAATGTCGCCCTACACCGGGAATGAGCAGTTCTTC. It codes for CASSTMSPYTGNEQFF.

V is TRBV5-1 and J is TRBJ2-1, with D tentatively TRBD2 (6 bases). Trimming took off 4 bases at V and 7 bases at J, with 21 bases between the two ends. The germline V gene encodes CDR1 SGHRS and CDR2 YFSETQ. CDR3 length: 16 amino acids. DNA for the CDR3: TGCGCCAGCAGCCCGGGGGTCTCCGCCGGGGCGAATGAGCAGTTCTTC. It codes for CASSPGVSAGANEQFF.

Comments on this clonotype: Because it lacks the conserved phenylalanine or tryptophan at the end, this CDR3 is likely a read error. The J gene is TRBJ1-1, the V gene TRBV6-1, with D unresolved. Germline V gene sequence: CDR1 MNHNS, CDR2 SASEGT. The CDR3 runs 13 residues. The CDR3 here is CPSSAGENTEAFL. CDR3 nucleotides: TGTCCCAGCAGTGCCGGGGAGAACACTGAAGCTTTCCTT.

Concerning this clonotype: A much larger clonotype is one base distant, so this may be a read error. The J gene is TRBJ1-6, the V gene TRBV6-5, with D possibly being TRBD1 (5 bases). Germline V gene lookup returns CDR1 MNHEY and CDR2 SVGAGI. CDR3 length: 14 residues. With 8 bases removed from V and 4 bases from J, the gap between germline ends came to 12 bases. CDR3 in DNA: TGTGCCAGCGGCCTGGGACGGTATAATTCACCCCTCCACTTT. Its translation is CASGLGRYNSPLHF.

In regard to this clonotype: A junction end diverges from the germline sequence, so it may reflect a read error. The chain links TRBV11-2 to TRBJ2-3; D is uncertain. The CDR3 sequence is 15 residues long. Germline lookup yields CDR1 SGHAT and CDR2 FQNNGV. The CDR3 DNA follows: TGTGCTAGCAACTTAATACCCTGCGCTACAGATACGCAGTATTTT. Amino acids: CASNLIPCATDTQYF.

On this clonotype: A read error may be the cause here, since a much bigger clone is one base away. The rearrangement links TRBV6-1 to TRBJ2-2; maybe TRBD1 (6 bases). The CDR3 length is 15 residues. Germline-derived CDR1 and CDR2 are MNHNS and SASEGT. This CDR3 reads CASTKFKGDTRELFF. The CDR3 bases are TGTGCCAGCACGAAATTTAAGGGGGACACCAGGGAGCTGTTTTTT.